This passage covers 21 T cell receptor beta chains from one sample sequenced in a study of cytomegalovirus exposure and HLA in healthy donors. The study ran its PCR with 60 Vbeta and 13 Jbeta primers. The protocol was immunoSEQ multiplex PCR, while the TCRdb copy is restricted to in-frame clones and leaves out a portion. The profile shows approximately 200,000 clones, roughly 79% of them singletons. The material sequenced was PBMCs. These receptors were obtained from a man aged 25-45 years in good health and CMV-seronegative.

The chain uses TRBV5-1 and TRBJ2-1; TRBD1 aligns across 9 bases. Germline V gene lookup returns CDR1 SGHRS and CDR2 YFSETQ. Losses at the gene ends were 5 bases for V and 9 bases for J; bases not matched to a gene: 9. The CDR3 runs 14 residues. The CDR3 spells CASSLRQGEGEQFF. In DNA, the CDR3 is TGCGCCAGCAGTTTAAGACAGGGGGAAGGTGAGCAGTTCTTC.

This chain joins TRBV9 and TRBJ2-3; 7 positions match TRBD1. CDR1 and CDR2 (germline): SGDLS, YYNGEE. With V trimmed by 1 base and J by 4 bases, 3 bases remained unmatched. The CDR3 has 14 amino acids. The CDR3 region is CASSVRGQADTQYF. DNA of the CDR3: TGTGCCAGCAGCGTAAGGGGGCAGGCAGATACGCAGTATTTT.

The chain couples TRBV7-8 to TRBJ2-7; D may be TRBD2 (6 bases). This CDR3 comprises 16 residues. CDR1 is SGHVS, CDR2 FQNEAQ, per germline. V gave up 1 base and J gave up 2 bases, with 15 bases separating them. CDR3 in amino acids: CASSLGGWRGTYEQYF. CDR3 DNA: TGTGCCAGCAGCTTAGGGGGGTGGAGGGGCACCTACGAGCAGTACTTC.

CDR3 DNA sequence: TGTGCCAGCAAGTCTAGCGGAACCTACAATGAGCAGTTCTTC. Amino acids: CASKSSGTYNEQFF. V gene TRBV25-1 combines with J gene TRBJ2-1; 7 positions agree with TRBD2. CDR1 MGHDK and CDR2 SYGVNS come from the germline V gene. The CDR3 length is 14 residues. V lost 7 bases to trimming and J lost 2 bases; unmatched junction nucleotides: 5.

The gene calls are TRBV14 and TRBJ2-2, with TRBD1 matching 7 bases. From germline, CDR1 is SGHDN and CDR2 FVKESK. The CDR3 extends over 15 amino acids. J lost 0 bases, V lost 6 bases, and 4 bases had no gene match. CDR3 sequence (DNA): TGTGCCAGCAGTCGACAGGGTTCGAACACCGGGGAGCTGTTTTTT. It specifies CASSRQGSNTGELFF.

V gene TRBV27 combines with J gene TRBJ1-6; 12 bases map to TRBD1. Looked up from germline, CDR1 is MNHEY and CDR2 is SMNVEV (reference sequence). The length of the CDR3 is 16 residues. Unmatched junction bases numbered 5, after V lost 1 base and J lost 10 bases. The CDR3 spells CASSLWGTGGGSPLHF. CDR3 DNA: TGTGCCAGCAGTTTATGGGGGACAGGGGGCGGCTCACCCCTCCACTTT.

This clone came up a few times. This sequence joins TRBV25-1 and TRBJ2-5, with 7 bases fitting TRBD1. The germline CDR1 and CDR2 sequences are MGHDK and SYGVNS. CDR3 length: 15 amino acids. V trimming: 2 bases; J trimming: 2 bases; junction bases outside the gene matches: 5. The CDR3 region is CASSEDKGQQETQYF. The CDR3 DNA reads as TGTGCCAGCAGTGAAGATAAGGGACAGCAAGAGACCCAGTACTTC.

This chain joins TRBV6-1 and TRBJ2-3, with TRBD2 matching 9 bases. Germline V gene sequence: CDR1 MNHNS, CDR2 SASEGT. The V and J ends lost 2 bases and 3 bases, in that order; junction bases with no gene match: 15. The CDR3 covers 19 residues. The CDR3 DNA follows: TGTGCCAGCAGTGAAACCTTAACTAGCGGGCCGGGGCGGACAGATACGCAGTATTTT. This codes for CASSETLTSGPGRTDTQYF.

This rearrangement joins TRBV6-5 to TRBJ2-7, with D possibly being TRBD2 (5 bases). CDR1 is MNHEY and CDR2 is SVGAGI in the germline V gene. The germline V and J ends were trimmed by 0 bases and 6 bases, with 9 bases remaining between them. This CDR3 spans 13 amino acids. DNA for the CDR3: TGTGCCAGCAGTTACTCCTCGGCGGGCGAGCAGTACTTC. Translating it yields CASSYSSAGEQYF.

Only a few counts were recorded for this clone. CDR3: CASSEAKGATTEAFF. CDR3 nucleotide sequence: TGTGCCAGCAGTGAAGCCAAGGGGGCGACCACTGAAGCTTTCTTT. The chain employs TRBV6-1 and TRBJ1-1, with TRBD1 matching 7 bases. The CDR3 length is 15 residues. Germline V CDR1 and CDR2: MNHNS, SASEGT. The trim removed 0 bases at V and 4 bases at J, leaving 5 bases unmatched.

The chain has TRBV5-6 and TRBJ1-6, with 7 bases matching TRBD1. The germline CDR1 and CDR2 sequences are SGHDT and YYEEEE. The CDR3 covers 16 residues. With V trimmed by 2 bases and J by 11 bases, 13 bases remained unmatched. The DNA of the CDR3 is TGTGCCAGCAGCTTCCCGACAGGGAAAGGCCCGACACCCCTCCACTTT. Residues: CASSFPTGKGPTPLHF.

The chain combines TRBV6-5 with TRBJ1-3; D is unclear. Germline CDR1 MNHEY, CDR2 SVGAGI. V was clipped by 2 bases and J by 3 bases, with 5 bases between them. This CDR3 region has 13 residues. The CDR3 sequence is CASSYRFGNTIYF. CDR3 coding DNA: TGTGCCAGCAGTTACCGGTTTGGAAACACCATATATTTT.

The chain has TRBV19 and TRBJ2-1; D unresolved. Per germline, CDR1 LNHDA and CDR2 SQIVND (reference sequence). With 3 bases removed from V and 9 bases from J, the gap between germline ends came to 24 bases. This CDR3 is built from 17 residues. The CDR3 is CASSIGESEVSLVEQFF. DNA of the CDR3: TGTGCCAGTAGTATCGGCGAAAGCGAAGTATCTTTGGTTGAGCAGTTCTTC. The full variable domain, with the rest looked up from reference TRBV19 and TRBJ2-1, is DGGITQSPKYLFRKEGQNVTLSCEQNLNHDAMYWYRQDPGQGLRLIYYSQIVNDFQKGDIAEGYSVSREKKESFPLTVTSAQKNPTAFYLCASSIGESEVSLVEQFFGPGTRLTVL.

This chain links TRBV30 with TRBJ1-5; TRBD1 might be the D (5 bases). Germline CDR1 is GTSNPN and CDR2 is SVGIG (reference sequence). V lost 5 bases, J lost 7 bases, and 21 bases lay in between. This CDR3 region has 15 residues. CDR3 in amino acids: CAWGDGSRGDQPQHF. The CDR3 nucleotides read TGTGCCTGGGGCGATGGGTCGCGGGGGGACCAGCCCCAGCATTTT.

The chain employs TRBV7-2 and TRBJ2-1; 10 positions match TRBD2. The J segment lost 3 bases and the V segment lost 2 bases, leaving 4 bases of the junction unmatched. This CDR3 comprises 16 residues. Germline V gene lookup returns CDR1 SGHTA and CDR2 FQGNSA. The CDR3 DNA follows: TGTGCCAGCAGCTTAAGAGCGGGAGGGAGCTACAATGAGCAGTTCTTC. It specifies CASSLRAGGSYNEQFF.

This clone was detected a few times. V is TRBV5-1 and J is TRBJ1-1; 8 bases are a match to TRBD1. CDR3 length equals 15 residues. Germline CDR1 is SGHRS and CDR2 is YFSETQ. V lost 0 bases and J lost 1; bases outside the gene matches: 2. CDR3 region: CASSLEGTGNTEAFF. In DNA, the CDR3 is TGCGCCAGCAGCTTGGAGGGGACAGGGAACACTGAAGCTTTCTTT.

The chain has TRBV6-5 and TRBJ1-5, with D perhaps TRBD1 (6 bases). In germline, CDR1 is MNHEY, CDR2 SVGAGI. This CDR3 spans 15 amino acids. V was pared by 0 bases and J by 5 bases, with 11 bases between. For the CDR3, the DNA is TGTGCCAGCAGTTACTCCCGACAGGAACATCAGCCCCAGCATTTT. The encoded protein is CASSYSRQEHQPQHF.

This sequence joins TRBV29-1 and TRBJ2-1; 8 bases map to TRBD2. In germline, CDR1 is SQVTM, CDR2 ANQGSEA. The CDR3 consists of 13 residues. V shed 7 bases and J 2 bases; nucleotides not matched to a gene: 4. The chain's CDR3 is CSAGLEAYNEQFF. In DNA, the CDR3 is TGCAGCGCGGGACTAGAGGCCTACAATGAGCAGTTCTTC.

This clone was seen a handful of times. The DNA of the CDR3 is TGTGCCAGCACTTGGGGACAACTCCCTAATCAGCCCCAGCATTTT. Amino acid sequence: CASTWGQLPNQPQHF. The chain joins TRBV2 to TRBJ1-5; D may be TRBD1 (6 bases). Trimming stripped 7 bases from V and 4 bases from J, with 17 bases between. The V gene's germline CDR1 is SNHLY and CDR2 FYNNEI. This CDR3 is 15 amino acids long.

V and J are TRBV15 and TRBJ1-2, with TRBD1 matching 7 bases. The germline gives CDR1 LNHNV, CDR2 YYDKDF (reference sequence). V lost 4 bases to trimming and J lost 4 bases; unmatched junction nucleotides: 0. The CDR3 runs to 12 residues. In DNA, the CDR3 is TGTGCCACCAGCACAGGGGGCTATGGCTACACCTTC. It translates to CATSTGGYGYTF. The full variable domain, its missing parts supplied by reference TRBV15 and TRBJ1-2, is DAMVIQNPRYQVTQFGKPVTLSCSQTLNHNVMYWYQQKSSQAPKLLFHYYDKDFNNEADTPDNFQSRRPNTSFCFLDIRSPGLGDTAMYLCATSTGGYGYTFGSGTRLTVV.

The chain links TRBV9 to TRBJ2-3; D may be TRBD2 (5 bases). Germline values: CDR1 SGDLS, CDR2 YYNGEE. The CDR3 consists of 15 residues. Trimming took 4 bases from V and 0 from J, leaving 12 bases between them. CDR3 loop: CASSPGVTSTDTQYF. The CDR3 bases are TGTGCCAGCAGCCCCGGGGTTACTAGCACAGATACGCAGTATTTT.